Each of the 16 T cell receptor beta chains below was sequenced from the same sample in a study of shared clonotypes between healthy human individuals (dated by TCRdb to the early 2020s). The library was produced with the immunoSEQ multiplex PCR assay. TCRdb mirrors the immuneACCESS table, restricted to in-frame sequences. Some clones are absent from its copies; in checked studies, under half trace to an unresolved V gene, and the reason for the others is unknown. The sample table records 850,000 to 1,100,000 clones; around three quarters of these occur just once. Clones ranked in the top ten supply about 0.89% of the sample. Source material: memory CD4+ T cells from PBMCs. The label giving this sample's cell subset or site can be read as: CD45RA-negative fraction. The receptors come from a young man in good health. Some clones in this sample may be carry-over from other donors' samples.

This rearrangement joins TRBV5-4 to TRBJ1-1; D gene ambiguous. In germline, CDR1 is SGHNT, CDR2 YYREEE (reference sequence). The CDR3 sequence is 15 residues long. Trimming stripped 0 bases from V and 1 base from J, with 10 bases between. CDR3 bases: TGTGCCAGCAGCTTGGAACCCCTCAGGAACACTGAAGCTTTCTTT. Encoded protein: CASSLEPLRNTEAFF.

This clone was observed a handful of times. The chain couples TRBV7-2 to TRBJ2-4; D is perhaps TRBD2 (5 bases). Germline assignment: CDR1 SGHTA and CDR2 FQGNSA. This CDR3 spans 12 amino acids. Trimming pared 4 bases from V and 8 bases from J, leaving 9 bases between. DNA for the CDR3: TGTGCCAGCAGCTCCGGAGGAGACATTCAGTACTTC. It yields the protein CASSSGGDIQYF.

This clone was counted only a few times. This specimen includes other DNA sequences encoding the same CDR3. V usage is TRBV7-9 and J usage is TRBJ1-1, with a possible D match to TRBD1 (6 bases). Germline CDR1 and CDR2: SEHNR and FQNEAQ (reference sequence). This CDR3 comprises 14 residues. V shed 3 bases and J shed 1 base, with 9 bases lying between them. CDR3 sequence reads: CASSLLQGNTEAFF. The CDR3 coding sequence is TGTGCCAGCAGCTTGCTACAGGGGAACACTGAAGCTTTCTTT.

The chain carries TRBV6-1 and TRBJ2-7, with 8 positions matching TRBD2. With 3 bases clipped from V and 5 bases from J, the junction kept 9 bases outside the gene matches. Germline CDR1 is MNHNS and CDR2 is SASEGT. This CDR3 comprises 15 residues. Written as DNA, the CDR3 is TGTGCCAGCAGTGATAGCGGGACCGCGGTTAACGAGCAGTACTTC. Translation: CASSDSGTAVNEQYF.

The CDR3 here is CASSRAWEQYF. The CDR3 coding sequence is TGTGCCAGCTCCAGGGCTTGGGAGCAGTACTTC. J is TRBJ2-7 and V is TRBV6-1; D might be TRBD1 (5 bases). The CDR3 is 11 amino acids. V dropped 8 bases and J dropped 7 bases, with 12 bases sitting between them. Per germline, CDR1 MNHNS and CDR2 SASEGT.

The J gene is TRBJ2-5, the V gene TRBV7-2; a possible D gene is TRBD2 (5 bases). V was shortened by 0 bases and J by 0 bases, with 11 bases between the two germline ends. CDR1 and CDR2 (germline): SGHTA, FQGNSA. The CDR3 is 16 amino acids. This CDR3 reads CASSLARAANQETQYF. For the CDR3, the DNA is TGTGCCAGCAGCTTAGCGCGGGCAGCTAACCAAGAGACCCAGTACTTC.

The V and J genes are TRBV4-1 and TRBJ1-3; perhaps TRBD1 as D (5 bases). V dropped 2 bases and J dropped 0 bases, with 14 bases sitting between them. The V gene's germline CDR1 is MGHRA and CDR2 YSYEKL. This CDR3 spans 17 amino acids. The CDR3 sequence is CASSQSQGPNSGNTIYF. Written as DNA, the CDR3 is TGCGCCAGCAGCCAATCGCAGGGACCGAACTCTGGAAACACCATATATTTT.

The rearrangement uses TRBV19 and TRBJ1-1; D is perhaps TRBD1 (5 bases). Trimming left V 1 base short and J 3 bases short, with 12 bases between. CDR1 LNHDA and CDR2 SQIVND come from the germline V gene (reference sequence). There are 15 residues in the CDR3. In nucleotides, the CDR3 is TGTGCCAGTAGTATAGTCGGAGGGACGGACACTGAAGCTTTCTTT. It is translated as CASSIVGGTDTEAFF.

V is TRBV27 and J is TRBJ2-1, with D possibly being TRBD2 (5 bases). Trimming left V 5 bases short and J 3 bases short, with 14 bases between. CDR3 length equals 15 residues. Germline V lookup: CDR1 MNHEY, CDR2 SMNVEV (reference sequence). The CDR3 DNA reads TGTGCCAGCAGTACTCGGACTTACCACTACAATGAGCAGTTCTTC. It specifies CASSTRTYHYNEQFF.

With regard to this clone: This specimen includes other DNA sequences encoding the same CDR3. The rearrangement joins TRBV5-1 to TRBJ1-1; 7 bases align to TRBD1. The ends lost 4 bases at V and 4 bases at J; junction bases unmatched: 10. CDR1 SGHRS and CDR2 YFSETQ come from the germline V gene. The CDR3 is made up of 15 amino acids. This CDR3 is CASSTGTGAGTEAFF. The CDR3 DNA is TGCGCCAGCAGCACGGGTACAGGGGCTGGCACTGAAGCTTTCTTT.

J is TRBJ1-1 and V is TRBV6-1, with TRBD1 matching over 7 bases. In germline, CDR1 is MNHNS, CDR2 SASEGT. Germline trimming cut 6 bases from V and 3 bases from J; bases unmatched to any gene: 4. The CDR3 has 13 residues. This CDR3 reads CASRPTGYTEAFF. CDR3 coding DNA: TGTGCCAGCAGGCCGACAGGGTACACTGAAGCTTTCTTT.

The rearrangement links TRBV12-1 to TRBJ2-7; the table's D call, TRBD2, was not checked against the DNA. TRBV12-1 is a pseudogene locus. This CDR3 spans 10 amino acids. The CDR3 DNA sequence: TGTGCCAGGGGGACTAACGAGCAGTACTTC. It encodes CARGTNEQYF.

The V and J genes are TRBV5-5 and TRBJ1-4; D uncertain. V gave up 4 bases and J gave up 5 bases, with 9 bases separating them. CDR1 and CDR2 from the germline V gene are SGHKS and YYEKEE (reference sequence). The CDR3 consists of 13 residues. The CDR3, as DNA: TGTGCCAGCAGCCGCAACGTCAATGAAAAACTGTTTTTT. Its protein product is CASSRNVNEKLFF.

The chain employs TRBV4-3 and TRBJ1-1, with no clear D. Trimming took off 3 bases at V and 4 bases at J, with 9 bases between the two ends. The CDR3 loop spans 13 amino acids. Germline CDR1 LGHNA, CDR2 YSLEER. Here the CDR3 reads CASSHIAFTEAFF. The DNA for the CDR3 is TGCGCCAGCAGCCACATCGCCTTCACTGAAGCTTTCTTT.

The chain recombines TRBV7-8 with TRBJ2-1, with 8 bases that match TRBD1. CDR1 is SGHVS, CDR2 FQNEAQ, per germline. Trimming at V came to 4 bases and at J to 6 bases, leaving 11 bases not matched to a gene. The CDR3 consists of 16 residues. CDR3 in DNA: TGTGCCAGCAGCTCCCTGGGCAGGGGGCTAGGCAATGAGCAGTTCTTC. Residues: CASSSLGRGLGNEQFF.

The J gene is TRBJ1-5, the V gene TRBV6-5; 10 bases line up with TRBD1. Germline trimming cut 6 bases from V and 4 bases from J; bases unmatched to any gene: 6. The CDR3 is 15 residues long. Germline CDR1 and CDR2: MNHEY and SVGAGI. The CDR3 DNA follows: TGTGCCAGCAGGCTCCGGGACAGGGGTAATCAGCCCCAGCATTTT. Protein sequence: CASRLRDRGNQPQHF.